A selection of T cell receptor beta chains follows, all from one sample in a study of T-cell reconstitution after alpha-beta-depleted transplantation in children. In TCRdb, the PCR reads were re-called with MiXCR into one record per CDR3 protein. The sample shows fewer than 550,000 distinct CDR3 sequences, 15% to 20% of them seen only once. The specimen was PBMCs, mostly from graft donor cells, collected 360 days after TCRalphabeta/CD19-depleted stem cell transplant. Receptor source: a boy younger than two who had a stem cell transplant for Wiskott-Aldrich syndrome, so the T cells may come from the graft donor. CDR3s include the opening cysteine and the closing phenylalanine or tryptophan. The D gene is left open where the match is weak. Only some rows state a clone size, as once, few, many or a class for expanded clones.

v_gene	j_gene	d_gene	abundance	CDR3aa	CDR3nt
TRBV12-3/TRBV12-4	TRBJ2-1	-	-	CASRTMLGNEQFF	TGTGCCAGCAGAACTATGCTCGGCAATGAGCAGTTCTTC
TRBV5-1	TRBJ2-5	-	-	CASSLGSGSHLRETQYF	TGCGCCAGCAGCTTGGGGAGCGGGTCCCACCTTCGGGAGACCCAGTACTTC
TRBV5-1	TRBJ1-1	-	many	CASSLEWGNTEAFF	TGCGCCAGCAGCTTGGAGTGGGGGAACACTGAAGCTTTCTTT
TRBV5-6	TRBJ1-5	-	few	CASSLGWDQPQHF	TGTGCCAGCAGCTTGGGGTGGGATCAGCCCCAGCATTTT
TRBV5-1	TRBJ1-4	-	few	CASSLASGTNEKLFF	TGCGCCAGCAGCTTGGCCTCGGGAACTAATGAAAAACTGTTTTTT
TRBV29-1	TRBJ2-7	-	-	CSVVGPNYEQYF	TGCAGCGTCGTGGGACCGAACTACGAGCAGTACTTC
TRBV27	TRBJ1-5	-	-	CASSTNREQPQHF	TGTGCCAGCAGCACTAACAGGGAGCAGCCCCAGCATTTT
TRBV20-1	TRBJ2-3	TRBD2	few	CSARPGGVWLGTQYF	TGCAGTGCTAGGCCCGGGGGGGTCTGGTTAGGTACGCAGTATTTT
TRBV24-1	TRBJ2-3	-	few	CATSDFPADTQYF	TGTGCCACCAGTGATTTTCCCGCAGATACGCAGTATTTT
TRBV7-2	TRBJ1-5	-	-	CASSLGGPRRQPQHF	TGTGCCAGCAGCTTAGGGGGACCGCGTCGTCAGCCCCAGCATTTT
TRBV3-1	TRBJ2-7	-	many	CASSQGPVSYEQYF	TGTGCCAGCAGCCAAGGTCCGGTTTCCTACGAGCAGTACTTC
TRBV6-2/TRBV6-3	TRBJ2-1	-	-	CASSYRDSSYNEQFF	TGTGCCAGCAGTTACCGGGACTCCTCCTACAATGAGCAGTTCTTC
TRBV6-2/TRBV6-3	TRBJ2-3	-	-	CASRNRQDPSTDTQYF	TGTGCCAGCAGAAACCGACAGGACCCTAGCACAGATACGCAGTATTTT
TRBV7-2	TRBJ2-7	TRBD1	-	CASSSLSRTGMSYEQYF	TGTGCCAGCAGCTCCTTATCAAGGACAGGGATGAGCTACGAGCAGTACTTC
TRBV3-1	TRBJ2-1	-	-	CASSQILGSEQFF	TGTGCCAGCAGCCAAATCTTAGGGAGTGAGCAGTTCTTC
TRBV24-1	TRBJ1-2	-	few	CATSVGLNYGYTF	TGTGCCACCAGTGTGGGGCTCAACTATGGCTACACCTTC
TRBV12-3/TRBV12-4	TRBJ2-3	-	-	CASNHYTDTQYF	TGTGCCAGCAACCACTACACAGATACGCAGTATTTT
TRBV27	TRBJ2-1	TRBD2	few	CASSLSSGGLIFSYNEQFF	TGTGCCAGCAGTTTATCGTCGGGAGGACTCATTTTCTCCTACAATGAGCAGTTCTTC
TRBV5-1	TRBJ1-2	-	many	CASSSLRGGYGYTF	TGCGCCAGCAGCTCACTCAGGGGCGGCTATGGCTACACCTTC
TRBV24-1	TRBJ2-3	-	few	CATSDYPGGPGWSTDTQYF	TGTGCCACCAGTGATTACCCTGGGGGCCCTGGCTGGAGTACAGATACGCAGTATTTT
TRBV7-9	TRBJ2-7	TRBD2	-	CASSLMPGGEQYF	TGTGCCAGCAGCTTAATGCCGGGGGGCGAGCAGTACTTC
TRBV7-3	TRBJ2-7	-	-	CASSLIALNGQYF	TGTGCCAGCAGCTTAATCGCCTTAAATGGGCAGTATTTC
TRBV10-2	TRBJ2-1	TRBD2	-	CASSAVLAGNEQFF	TGCGCCAGCAGTGCCGTATTAGCGGGAAACGAGCAGTTCTTC
TRBV4-3	TRBJ2-5	TRBD2	-	CASSQAGLAGETQYF	TGCGCCAGCAGCCAAGCGGGACTAGCGGGAGAGACCCAGTACTTC
TRBV4-1	TRBJ2-1	TRBD2	few	CASSQEGLAVISYNEQFF	TGCGCCAGCAGCCAAGAGGGACTAGCGGTAATCTCCTACAATGAGCAGTTCTTC
TRBV7-6	TRBJ2-7	-	few	CASSLVAGNEQYF	TGTGCCAGCAGCTTAGTGGCCGGAAACGAGCAGTACTTC
TRBV11-1	TRBJ2-5	TRBD1	-	CASSPPTGRETQYF	TGTGCCAGCAGCCCTCCGACAGGGCGAGAGACCCAGTACTTC
TRBV11-2	TRBJ2-7	-	few	CASSLGWVKGYEQYF	TGTGCCAGCAGCTTAGGATGGGTGAAAGGCTACGAGCAGTACTTC
TRBV29-1	TRBJ2-4	-	few	CSVREAKNIQYF	TGCAGCGTTCGGGAAGCCAAAAACATTCAGTACTTC
TRBV21-1	TRBJ2-3	-	few	CASRGAQGGLLTDTQYF	TGTGCCAGCCGCGGGGCCCAGGGGGGTCTCTTAACAGATACGCAGTATTTT
TRBV6-5	TRBJ2-7	TRBD2	few	CASSSSGLSYEQYF	TGTGCCAGCAGTTCTAGCGGGCTCTCCTACGAGCAGTACTTC
TRBV25-1	TRBJ2-2	-	-	CASSEEAGELFF	TGTGCCAGCAGTGAGGAGGCCGGGGAGCTGTTTTTT
TRBV4-1	TRBJ2-2	-	-	CASSQDWTGGRPRGELFF	TGCGCCAGCAGCCAAGATTGGACGGGGGGCCGACCCAGGGGGGAGCTGTTTTTT
TRBV6-2/TRBV6-3	TRBJ2-7	-	many	CASSRAAGPQREQYF	TGTGCCAGCAGTCGCGCCGCAGGACCCCAGAGGGAGCAGTACTTC
TRBV5-1	TRBJ2-5	TRBD2	few	CASSLVAGAETQYF	TGCGCCAGCAGCTTGGTAGCGGGGGCAGAGACCCAGTACTTC
TRBV29-1	TRBJ2-3	-	few	CSVGWVASSTDTQYF	TGCAGCGTTGGTTGGGTGGCCTCTAGCACAGATACGCAGTATTTT
TRBV18	TRBJ2-1	TRBD1	few	CASSLQGKNNEQFF	TGTGCCAGCTCACTACAGGGGAAGAACAATGAGCAGTTCTTC
TRBV5-1	TRBJ1-1	-	few	CASSPGSEAEAFF	TGCGCCAGCAGCCCCGGTTCCGAAGCTGAAGCTTTCTTT
TRBV5-1	TRBJ2-1	-	few	CASSFDQSSYNEQFF	TGCGCCAGCAGCTTCGACCAGAGCTCCTACAATGAGCAGTTCTTC
TRBV6-1	TRBJ2-7	TRBD1	-	CASRNRGHYEQYF	TGTGCCAGCAGGAACAGGGGTCACTACGAGCAGTACTTC